One and the same sample provided the 19 T cell receptor beta chains below, sequenced in a study of regulatory T cells in long-lasting Graves disease (dated by TCRdb to the early 2020s). The sample's time point label is to be understood as: newly diagnosed GD, antithyroid drugs for less than 3 months. RNA was extracted from PBMCs in TRIzol for both TCR sequencing and RNA sequencing. Library method: multiplex PCR. Sequenced on an Illumina HiSeq 4000. iRepertoire HTBI primers and Arm-PCR amplification of CDR3 regions were used to construct TCR beta libraries. TCRdb redid the processing of the public reads, applying fastp at Q25 and MiXCR, and retained in-frame beta chains. Rows with one shared CDR3 protein collapse into an entry with the most common genes and DNA. Across this sample there are 400,000 to 550,000 distinct CDR3 sequences, with around 14% seen only once. Over 15% of the sample rests with the top ten.

The same data also contributed to another study, on T cells in Graves' hyperthyroidism and ophthalmopathy.

Sample: peripheral blood mononuclear cells (PBMCs), taken at new diagnosis, from a patient treated with antithyroid drugs. These receptors originate from a young woman with Graves disease. Donor details come from another sample of the same person, matched by shared clones.

This clonotype occurred a few times. The gene calls are TRBV7-6 and TRBJ2-1, with TRBD1 as a possible D gene (6 bases). V shed 0 bases and J shed 5 bases, with 8 bases lying between them. The CDR3 covers 14 residues. Per germline, CDR1 SGHVS and CDR2 FNYEAQ. The DNA for the CDR3 is TGTGCCAGCAGCTTAGCGAACAGGGACAATGAGCAGTTCTTC. Its protein product is CASSLANRDNEQFF.

Regarding this clonotype: This may arise from a read error, as a much more abundant clone is one base away. V is TRBV5-5 and J is TRBJ2-1; TRBD2 is a possible D gene (5 bases). Germline CDR1 reads SGHKS; CDR2 reads YYEKEE (reference sequence). Between the trimmed V and J ends, which lost 4 bases and 2 bases, there was a span of 16 bases. The CDR3 consists of 16 residues. The chain's CDR3 is CASSRGWTEAYNEQFF. The DNA for the CDR3 is TGTGCCAGCAGCCGAGGATGGACGGAGGCCTACAATGAGCAGTTCTTC.

CDR3 region: CASSSRTGWTYGYTF. In DNA form, the CDR3 reads TGTGCCAGCAGTTCAAGGACAGGGTGGACCTATGGCTACACCTTC. The chain uses TRBV27 and TRBJ1-2, with TRBD1 matching 8 bases. The V and J ends lost 4 bases and 4 bases, in that order; junction bases with no gene match: 8. The CDR3 covers 15 residues. The germline CDR1 and CDR2 sequences are MNHEY and SMNVEV (reference sequence).

V gene TRBV27 combines with J gene TRBJ2-5; D is undetermined. Germline CDR1 is MNHEY and CDR2 is SMNVEV (reference sequence). This CDR3 spans 15 amino acids. The V end lost 3 bases, the J end lost 2 bases, and 13 bases lay between the germline ends. The chain's CDR3 is CASSFSGRVQETQYF. The CDR3 DNA reads TGTGCCAGCAGTTTTTCTGGAAGAGTTCAAGAGACCCAGTACTTC.

The sample holds many counts of this clonotype. The chain is built from TRBV5-6 and TRBJ2-1; 9 nucleotides line up with TRBD1. CDR1 and CDR2 from the germline V gene are SGHDT and YYEEEE. The CDR3 is 15 amino acids. V gave up 4 bases and J gave up 4 bases; unmatched junction bases: 6. In DNA, the CDR3 is TGTGCCAGCAGCCGCCGGGACAGGGAATACAATGAGCAGTTCTTC. Translated: CASSRRDREYNEQFF.

This clonotype was detected a few times. V usage is TRBV27 and J usage is TRBJ1-2; D possibly corresponds to TRBD1 (6 bases). Trimming removed 5 bases at V and 8 bases at J, with 18 bases between. CDR1 MNHEY and CDR2 SMNVEV come from the germline V gene (reference sequence). The CDR3 covers 14 residues. CDR3 nucleotide sequence: TGTGCCAGCAGTACCCAGGGGAGCCTCTGGGGCTACACCTTC. This sequence encodes CASSTQGSLWGYTF.

This clonotype was counted ten times or more. This chain joins TRBV7-9 and TRBJ1-5, with a possible D match to TRBD1 (6 bases). Trimming stripped 8 bases from V and 5 bases from J, with 10 bases between. The CDR3 is 12 residues long. CDR1 is SEHNR and CDR2 is FQNEAQ in the germline V gene (reference sequence). CDR3 DNA: TGTGCCAGCCGGGAGGGGGATCAGCCCCAGCATTTT. Amino acids: CASREGDQPQHF. Full variable domain (outside the CDR3, taken from reference TRBV7-9 and TRBJ1-5): DTGVSQNPRHKITKRGQNVTFRCDPISEHNRLYWYRQTLGQGPEFLTYFQNEAQLEKSRLLSDRFSAERPKGSFSTLEIQRTEQGDSAMYLCASREGDQPQHFGDGTRLSIL.

The gene calls are TRBV3-1 and TRBJ2-1; possibly TRBD1 or TRBD2 for D (6 bases each). CDR1 is LGHDT and CDR2 is YNNKEL in the germline V gene (reference sequence). The CDR3 consists of 16 residues. Trimming shortened V by 4 bases and J by 7 bases, and 20 bases separated the two germline ends. The CDR3 is CASSRGVGGLNNEQFF. CDR3 DNA sequence: TGTGCCAGCAGCCGGGGAGTAGGGGGGCTAAATAATGAGCAGTTCTTC.

This rearrangement joins TRBV7-2 to TRBJ2-7, with unresolved D. This CDR3 has 13 amino acids. The V end lost 5 bases, the J end lost 3 bases, and 11 bases lay between the germline ends. CDR1 is SGHTA, CDR2 FQGNSA, per germline. CDR3 region: CASSPTADYEQYF. For the CDR3, the DNA is TGTGCCAGCAGCCCTACAGCAGACTACGAGCAGTACTTC.

A note on this clonotype: A read error may be the cause here, since a much bigger clone is one base away. This chain links TRBV27 with TRBJ2-1; TRBD1 aligns across 8 bases. V was pared by 3 bases and J by 11 bases, with 12 bases of the junction left unmatched. Germline CDR1 reads MNHEY; CDR2 reads SMNVEV (reference sequence). The CDR3 has 15 residues. CDR3 bases: TGTGCCAGCAGTTTTGAGACAGGGGTTTTGAATAAGCAGTTCTTC. It yields the protein CASSFETGVLNKQFF.

The V gene is TRBV11-2, the J gene TRBJ2-2, with 7 bases that match TRBD1. This CDR3 spans 14 amino acids. The V gene's germline CDR1 is SGHAT and CDR2 FQNNGV. The V and J ends lost 1 base and 7 bases, in that order; junction bases with no gene match: 3. Written as DNA, the CDR3 is TGTGCCAGCAGCTTAGTAGGGGGCCGCGGGGAGCTGTTTTTT. This translates into CASSLVGGRGELFF. Combining the CDR3 with reference TRBV11-2 and TRBJ2-2 gives the whole variable domain EAGVAQSPRYKIIEKRQSVAFWCNPISGHATLYWYQQILGQGPKLLIQFQNNGVVDDSQLPKDRFSAERLKGVDSTLKIQPAKLEDSAVYLCASSLVGGRGELFFGEGSRLTVL.

The chain uses TRBV5-1 and TRBJ2-3, with 8 nucleotides matching TRBD2. CDR3 length: 17 amino acids. The junction had 7 bases not matched to a gene; V was cut back by 0 bases and J by 1 base. CDR1 and CDR2 from the germline V gene are SGHRS and YFSETQ. This CDR3 reads CASSLGGGAGGTDTQYF. CDR3 sequence (DNA): TGCGCCAGCAGCTTGGGAGGCGGAGCGGGGGGCACAGATACGCAGTATTTT.

This clonotype was detected ten times or more. The CDR3 loop is CASSQEAGNYGYTF. CDR3 nucleotide sequence: TGTGCCAGCAGCCAAGAGGCAGGGAACTATGGCTACACCTTC. The rearrangement uses TRBV3-1 and TRBJ1-2, with D maybe TRBD1 (5 bases). Trimming shortened V by 0 bases and J by 2 bases, and 7 bases separated the two germline ends. CDR1 and CDR2 (germline): LGHDT, YNNKEL (reference sequence). The length of the CDR3 is 14 residues.

This clonotype was recorded many times. The chain has TRBV18 and TRBJ2-1, with no clear D. This CDR3 region has 15 residues. Germline V lookup: CDR1 KGHSH, CDR2 LQKENI. Between the trimmed V and J ends, which lost 5 bases and 6 bases, there was a span of 17 bases. CDR3 amino acids: CASSEDAWPSNEQFF. CDR3 DNA sequence: TGTGCCAGCTCAGAAGACGCTTGGCCTTCCAATGAGCAGTTCTTC.

This clonotype occurred many times. Germline and junction disagree at one end, which may indicate a read error. The chain combines TRBV3-1 with TRBJ1-1, with 8 bases matching TRBD1. This CDR3 region has 14 residues. Germline CDR1 reads LGHDT; CDR2 reads YNNKEL (reference sequence). CDR3 DNA sequence: TGTGCCAGCAGCCAAGCGAGCCAGGGGGCTCCCCGAGGGTTT. Protein product: CASSQASQGAPRGF.

The CDR3 region is CASSARGGGWNEQFF. DNA of the CDR3: TGTGCCAGCAGTGCAAGAGGGGGAGGATGGAATGAGCAGTTCTTC. The J gene is TRBJ2-1, the V gene TRBV27; D may correspond to TRBD1 or TRBD2 (6 bases each). The CDR3 contains 15 residues. Trimming shortened V by 5 bases and J by 7 bases, and 18 bases separated the two germline ends. Germline values: CDR1 MNHEY, CDR2 SMNVEV (reference sequence).

The chain has TRBV6-2 or TRBV6-3 and TRBJ2-1; 9 bases align to TRBD2. CDR1 is MNHEY and CDR2 is SVGEGT in the germline V gene. This CDR3 spans 16 amino acids. With V trimmed by 6 bases and J by 6 bases, 12 bases remained unmatched. The CDR3 region is CASSGGDGGRGNEQFF. The CDR3 DNA follows: TGTGCCAGCAGCGGGGGTGATGGCGGGAGGGGCAATGAGCAGTTCTTC.

This clonotype has ten or more counts. V gene TRBV27 combines with J gene TRBJ2-3; 9 nucleotides align to TRBD1. The length of the CDR3 is 18 residues. V lost 0 bases, J lost 2 bases, and 9 bases stayed unmatched. CDR1 is MNHEY, CDR2 SMNVEV, per germline (reference sequence). CDR3 bases: TGTGCCAGCAGTTTATCTGGACCAACAGGGGGCTACACAGATACGCAGTATTTT. It specifies CASSLSGPTGGYTDTQYF.

This clonotype was detected many times. V is TRBV7-2 and J is TRBJ2-3; 7 bases match TRBD2. V trimming: 4 bases; J trimming: 3 bases; junction bases outside the gene matches: 7. This CDR3 has 15 residues. CDR1 SGHTA and CDR2 FQGNSA come from the germline V gene. The CDR3 nucleotides are TGTGCCAGCAGCTCACTAGGCGGGAGAACAGATACGCAGTATTTT. It specifies CASSSLGGRTDTQYF.